This T cell receptor (beta chain) was identified in a study of cytomegalovirus exposure and HLA in healthy donors. The PCR contained 60 Vbeta and 13 Jbeta primers. Method: immunoSEQ multiplex PCR; TCRdb's copy keeps in-frame clones and lacks some. The sample consists of approximately 150,000 clones, 60% to 80% of them appearing once. This CDR3 is 14 amino acids long. Germline CDR1 GTSNPN, CDR2 SVGIG (reference sequence). V was trimmed by 2 bases and J by 10 bases, leaving 17 bases between them. The sequence came from a woman aged 45-60 years in good health and CMV-seropositive. The sample taken for sequencing was PBMCs. The V gene is TRBV30, the J gene TRBJ1-4; D is ambiguous. CDR3 region: CAWSSRTRGAKLFF. The CDR3 DNA reads as TGTGCCTGGAGTTCCAGGACTCGGGGAGCAAAACTGTTTTTT.